This note documents a single T cell receptor beta chain sequence. This CDR3 has 15 amino acids. Trimming took 7 bases from V and 5 from J, leaving 18 bases between them. Germline loops: CDR1 MNHEY, CDR2 SVGAGI. Sequenced by immunoSEQ multiplex PCR; TCRdb stores in-frame clones only, minus some. The sample includes some 200,000 clones, just under 95% of them seen just once. These data come from a study of control samples from healthy donors and cancer patients. The chain links TRBV6-5 to TRBJ2-1; D might be TRBD1 (6 bases). This receptor was identified in a young man in good health. The sequencing sample was made of blood. CDR3 DNA sequence: TGTGCCAGCACCCCGAGGAGAGGGGACAACAATGAGCAGTTCTTC. Protein sequence: CASTPRRGDNNEQFF.